Listed here is a single TCR beta chain. This clonotype has just a few counts. It lacks a known antigen. It has no much larger one-base neighbor in the sample; base qualities were not kept. These data are taken from a study of post-analysis software for immune sequencing data (dated by TCRdb to the mid-2010s). Some background on the complete study: The recorded disease courses included relapsing-remitting, secondary progressive and progressive-relapsing multiple sclerosis, and some patients had no subtype annotation. The patient repertoires were set against eleven to twelve previously published healthy control repertoires from donors whose ages ranged from roughly 6 to 26 years. A subset of samples was prepared in parallel using single-end sample barcoding, then pooled and co-amplified after Illumina adapter ligation.

To demonstrate the VDJtools post-analysis software, TCR beta repertoires were profiled from the peripheral blood of 13 young patients with multiple sclerosis. Multiple sclerosis patients were children and adolescents aged 6 to 15 years. The cysteine opens and the phenylalanine closes a CDR3 of 13 amino acids. Just CDR3 DNA is preserved here, 39 bases in frame from base 1. The germline V gene provides CDR1 SQVTM and CDR2 ANQGSEA. V ends up 6 bases short and J 1 base short, with an unmatched junction base count of 5. The receptor library was made with PCR. These reads were obtained on an Illumina HiSeq 2500. Unique molecular identifiers were incorporated into TCR beta cDNA libraries to reduce PCR and sequencing biases. About 500,000 cDNA molecules were obtained for every 1 to 10 million input T cells, so each molecule roughly corresponded to one T cell. The patient libraries were prepared and sequenced using the same protocol as the earlier healthy control dataset. Samples belonging to the same batch were prepared together, multiplexed and sequenced on a shared HiSeq lane. Concerning the study's data processing: MIGEC handled the raw barcoded reads, throwing out single-read molecular identifier groups before consensus assembly and CDR3 extraction. Clonotype tables were post-analysed with VDJtools, and diversity was normalized by down-sampling all datasets to the smallest sample size. To correct batch-related cross-sample contamination, repertoire overlap clustering matched CDR3 amino acid sequences but not nucleotide sequences. Starting from the raw public reads, TCRdb applied fastp trimming at Q25, assembled clones with MiXCR and retained in-frame beta chains. One record per CDR3 amino acid sequence lists the most common genes and DNA. The V and J calls were determined by TCRdb, not by the authors. Recorded for this sample are about 680,000 distinct CDR3 sequences; roughly three fifths of them occurred a single time. In total, the top ten clones hold 11% of the sample.

Points the paper makes about the study in general: Normalized Chao1 diversity was significantly lower in multiple sclerosis patients than controls, suggesting substantial peripheral T-cell clonal expansion. The multiple sclerosis patient group was slightly younger than the control group. About 5 TRBV segments, including TRBV5-6, TRBV5-1 and TRBV20-1, were significantly more frequent in patients than controls. Strong co-clustering of samples prepared in the same batch was shown by direct clustering with F measure, prompting a batch-effect correction.

The chain uses TRBV29-1 and TRBJ2-5; TRBD1 agrees with 7 junctional bases. The clonotype was recovered from a girl aged 2 to 9 with multiple sclerosis. Sequencing was carried out using blood. The CDR3 amino acid sequence is: CSVDTGVQETQYF. The nucleotides read TGCAGCGTCGACACAGGGGTCCAAGAGACCCAGTACTTC.